This TCR beta chain is drawn from a study of shared clonotypes between healthy human individuals (dated by TCRdb to 2018 to 2021). Describing the broader study: A couple of women and three men aged 18 to 49 years were included in the cohort. To estimate repertoire size and how much clonotype sharing occurs between individuals, the study deeply sequenced the blood TCR repertoires of several healthy adults. Different laboratories and diverse techniques were used to prepare libraries and sequence TCR repertoires, to increase sequencing depth and limit assay-specific biases. For each donor, CD4 naive and CD4 memory were each run on three plates, CD8 naive on two plates, and CD8 memory on one plate. Leukapheresis yielded between about 0.85 and 9.5 billion PBMCs per donor. Results the study describes overall, beyond this receptor: Only blood was sampled, and tissue TCR repertoires likely differ from those in blood. Based on pairwise subsampling, the degree of clonotype sharing among donors was expected to be affected by sequencing depth. Even with the large sequencing depth, rarefaction of the sorted-subset datasets indicated that sequencing was incomplete. Clonotypes shared by all four sorted-subset donors showed higher generation probabilities than non-shared clonotypes. Naive subsets generally had larger estimated clonotype richness than memory subsets. About 4.5% of naive CD4, 3% to 3.5% of naive CD8, approximately 2.2% of memory CD4, and about 0.4% of memory CD8 clonotypes were shared across four donors. Because the study included a small number of donors, the genetic and exposure-history diversity represented was limited.

Donors were healthy HIV-negative adults with no recently reported acute infections or vaccinations. All donors were Caucasian adults living in Nashville, Tennessee, USA. CD4+ T cells were enriched by magnetic negative selection; naive cells were then positively selected on CD45RA, and the negative fraction formed the memory subset. After blood collection by leukapheresis, PBMCs were isolated using Ficoll-Histopaque density gradient centrifugation and then cryopreserved in the vapor phase of liquid nitrogen. Purity and quantity of every magnetically sorted T cell population were checked by analytical flow cytometry. Genomic DNA was isolated from each sorted fraction and quantified by UV absorbance on a Nanodrop 2000c. Reading the germline V gene gives CDR1 MNHNS and CDR2 SASEGT. The CDR3 runs 15 amino acids, cysteine and phenylalanine included. Just the 45-base CDR3 DNA is kept, in frame starting at base 1. From V the trimming removes 5 bases and from J it removes 5 bases, while the gene matches leave 9 bases of the junction unaccounted for.

Concerning this clone: The clone's antigen remains unknown. No per-base quality is available; no much larger clone lies one base away.

Using the deep immunoSEQ assay, TCR CDR3 regions were amplified from genomic DNA by multiplex PCR. For each cell subset, the extracted genomic DNA was distributed evenly across all wells of several immunoSEQ 96-well plates, and each plate served as one replicate. For sorted subsets, each replicate PCR was loaded with roughly 0.2 ug genomic DNA, equivalent to 30,000 or so T cell genomes. The purified libraries were quantified using a Qubit 3.0 fluorometer, sized with a Bioanalyzer 2100, and then quantified again using the KAPA Library Quantification kit. Each immunoSEQ 96-well plate was sequenced on its own single-read 150-cycle Illumina NextSeq 550 flow cell. On the authors' methods: Because only junctional sequences without quality scores were contained in the immunoSEQ output, filtering matching that applied to full-length reads could not be performed. To assign V/J genes and CDR3, sequences were annotated against IMGT germline references using PyIR, a Python wrapper for IgBLAST v1.9. Reads with weak V/J assignments (E-value above 1e-6), missing CDR3, stop codons, out-of-frame junctions, or ambiguous translated residues were removed. V3J clonotypes were defined as sequences sharing the same inferred V gene, J gene, and CDR3 amino acid sequence. Percentage overlap between repertoires was computed as shared unique clonotypes divided by the size of the smaller repertoire. Repertoire richness was assessed with RTK rarefaction, the Chao1 estimator, and Recon v2.1 estimates of unobserved clonotypes. Generation probabilities for all TCRbeta clonotypes obtained by the gDNA method from four donors were computed using OLGA. TCRdb took over this immuneACCESS table, retaining in-frame rearrangements with V and J assigned. Such tables are incomplete; in checked studies, under half of the missing clones stem from an unresolved V gene, and the remainder is unexplained. The D gene and trimming were derived from the DNA, and the V and J assignments and clone size from that table. The sample contains 2 million to 3 million clones, 90% to 95% of them found a single time. Of the sample, roughly 0.36% falls within the top ten clones.

The chain uses TRBV6-1 and TRBJ2-5; the junction holds 9 bases that match TRBD1. The sample consisted of naive CD4+ T cells from PBMCs. The cell subset or site tag for this specimen amounts to: CD45RA+ positively selected. This TCR came from a man between 18 and 35 years old in good health. Some clones in this sample may be carry-over from other donors' samples. The CDR3 protein sequence reads: CASSQGTGSRETQYF. In nucleotide form, the sequence is TGTGCCAGCAGTCAAGGGACAGGGTCCCGGGAGACCCAGTACTTC.